These 29 T cell receptor beta chains share one sample of origin, sequenced in a study of T cell changes during pregnancy in multiple sclerosis. The data were produced by immunoSEQ multiplex PCR, yet TCRdb's version contains in-frame clones alone and is incomplete. The repertoire holds 70,000 to 95,000 clones, over 85% seen once, with about 4.5% in the top ten. The starting material was peripheral blood, obtained in the first trimester of pregnancy. These receptors came from a female donor with multiple sclerosis, enrolled in a pregnancy study.

The chain employs TRBV11-2 and TRBJ1-6; 8 positions match TRBD1. The V and J ends lost 5 bases and 9 bases, in that order; junction bases with no gene match: 9. Germline lookup yields CDR1 SGHAT and CDR2 FQNNGV. This CDR3 has 15 amino acids. The chain's CDR3 is CASSLSRGLSSPLHF. The CDR3 DNA reads as TGTGCCAGCAGCCTCTCCAGGGGGCTTAGTTCACCCCTCCACTTT. Looking up the rest from reference TRBV11-2 and TRBJ1-6 gives the full variable domain: EAGVAQSPRYKIIEKRQSVAFWCNPISGHATLYWYQQILGQGPKLLIQFQNNGVVDDSQLPKDRFSAERLKGVDSTLKIQPAKLEDSAVYLCASSLSRGLSSPLHFGNGTRLTVT.

To note about this clone: The CDR3 does not close with the conserved phenylalanine or tryptophan, likely indicating a read error. No DNA is shown, since the ends of the CDR3 on it are uncertain; the CDR3 is the one TCRdb lists. The chain joins TRBV4-1 to TRBJ1-4. The CDR3 numbers 9 amino acids, ends counted. CDR1 and CDR2 (germline): MGHRA, YSYEKL. CDR3 loop: CASSQAEGG.

The chain recombines TRBV5-1 with TRBJ2-1; 8 bases agree with TRBD2. CDR1 and CDR2 from the germline V gene are SGHRS and YFSETQ. The CDR3 extends over 14 amino acids. With 5 bases clipped from V and 5 bases from J, the junction kept 6 bases outside the gene matches. The CDR3 DNA reads TGCGCCAGCAGTCCGACGGGAGGGAACAATGAGCAGTTCTTC. Its protein product is CASSPTGGNNEQFF.

This clone was counted only a few times. The chain couples TRBV7-6 to TRBJ1-1; 8 positions match TRBD1. The V segment lost 2 bases and the J segment 8 bases; nucleotides outside the gene matches: 10. The CDR3 totals 15 residues. Germline V gene data show CDR1 as SGHVS and CDR2 as FNYEAQ. CDR3 sequence: CASSLSRGRPLEAFF. CDR3 coding DNA: TGTGCCAGCAGCTTATCCAGGGGGCGACCTCTCGAAGCTTTCTTT.

This chain joins TRBV11-2 and TRBJ2-5; TRBD2 matches 9 bases. Germline V gene data show CDR1 as SGHAT and CDR2 as FQNNGV. V was pared by 0 bases and J by 3 bases, with 5 bases of the junction left unmatched. This CDR3 is 16 amino acids long. The CDR3 here is CASSLDIASGEETQYF. The CDR3 DNA is TGTGCCAGCAGCTTAGATATAGCTAGCGGGGAAGAGACCCAGTACTTC. Looking up the rest from reference TRBV11-2 and TRBJ2-5 gives the full variable domain: EAGVAQSPRYKIIEKRQSVAFWCNPISGHATLYWYQQILGQGPKLLIQFQNNGVVDDSQLPKDRFSAERLKGVDSTLKIQPAKLEDSAVYLCASSLDIASGEETQYFGPGTRLLVL.

This clone was seen a single time. The CDR3 here is CASRPLEINQPQHF. The CDR3 region has the DNA TGTGCCAGCAGACCCTTGGAGATAAATCAGCCCCAGCATTTT. This sequence joins TRBV27 and TRBJ1-5; no clear D gene. Trimming removed 6 bases from V and 4 bases from J, with 13 bases in between. The CDR3 totals 14 residues. Germline loops: CDR1 MNHEY, CDR2 SMNVEV (reference sequence).

This chain joins TRBV5-6 and TRBJ1-5; 9 nucleotides agree with TRBD1. This CDR3 spans 14 amino acids. From germline, CDR1 is SGHDT and CDR2 YYEEEE. Trimming removed 6 bases from V and 7 bases from J; junction bases left unmatched: 8. The CDR3 sequence: CASTLGTGMQPQHF. CDR3 sequence (DNA): TGTGCCAGCACCCTCGGGACAGGGATGCAGCCCCAGCATTTT.

The rearrangement uses TRBV7-2 and TRBJ2-3; no definite D call. The ends were cut back, 1 base at V and 0 bases at J, with 8 bases in the middle. Looked up from germline, CDR1 is SGHTA and CDR2 is FQGNSA. The CDR3 is made up of 15 amino acids. CDR3 region: CASSLVSVSTDTQYF. CDR3 sequence (DNA): TGTGCCAGCAGCTTAGTAAGCGTAAGCACAGATACGCAGTATTTT.

This sequence joins TRBV18 and TRBJ2-1; 10 bases map to TRBD2. Germline V CDR1 and CDR2: KGHSH, LQKENI. The CDR3 is 16 amino acids. Losses at the gene ends were 5 bases for V and 1 base for J; bases not matched to a gene: 5. DNA of the CDR3: TGTGCCAGCTCATCCCTTAGCGGGGGGTCCTACAATGAGCAGTTCTTC. It specifies CASSSLSGGSYNEQFF.

This chain connects TRBV5-4 to TRBJ2-7; 13 nucleotides agree with TRBD2. The CDR3 contains 15 residues. Trimming cost V 2 bases and J 2 bases; bases outside gene matches: 1. CDR1 is SGHNT, CDR2 YYREEE, per germline (reference sequence). The CDR3 nucleotides read TGTGCCAGCAGCTTCGGACTAGCGGGGGCCTACGAGCAGTACTTC. As protein: CASSFGLAGAYEQYF.

This clone was seen once. The chain links TRBV7-3 to TRBJ1-1; tentative D call: TRBD1 (6 bases). Looked up from germline, CDR1 is SGHTA and CDR2 is FQGTGA. This CDR3 has 13 residues. Trimming left V 1 base short and J 4 bases short, with 7 bases between. Written as DNA, the CDR3 is TGTGCCAGCAGCTTAAACAGGGTCACTGAAGCTTTCTTT. It yields the protein CASSLNRVTEAFF.

The chain links TRBV6-1 to TRBJ1-5; possibly TRBD1 for D (5 bases). Germline V gives CDR1 MNHNS, CDR2 SASEGT. Trimming stripped 4 bases from V and 4 bases from J, with 8 bases between. CDR3 length equals 13 residues. The DNA for the CDR3 is TGTGCCAGCAGTGTCGGGGGAAATCAGCCCCAGCATTTT. Protein sequence: CASSVGGNQPQHF.

J is TRBJ1-1 and V is TRBV5-1; D is perhaps TRBD1 (5 bases). The ends were cut back, 0 bases at V and 8 bases at J, with 11 bases in the middle. Germline lookup yields CDR1 SGHRS and CDR2 YFSETQ. CDR3 length: 13 amino acids. The CDR3 nucleotides read TGCGCCAGCAGCTTGGTAGTGGGGCGGGAAGCTTTCTTT. Amino acids: CASSLVVGREAFF.

The J gene is TRBJ1-2, the V gene TRBV19; a possible D gene is TRBD1 (6 bases). The germline CDR1 and CDR2 sequences are LNHDA and SQIVND (reference sequence). Trimming removed 6 bases at V and 4 bases at J, with 18 bases between. This CDR3 has 15 amino acids. CDR3 region: CASSPALTGRYGYTF. The CDR3 DNA reads TGTGCCAGTAGCCCAGCCCTGACAGGACGCTATGGCTACACCTTC. The full variable domain, rest sourced from reference TRBV19 and TRBJ1-2, is DGGITQSPKYLFRKEGQNVTLSCEQNLNHDAMYWYRQDPGQGLRLIYYSQIVNDFQKGDIAEGYSVSREKKESFPLTVTSAQKNPTAFYLCASSPALTGRYGYTFGSGTRLTVV.

The rearrangement uses TRBV2 and TRBJ1-1; D gene unclear. CDR3 length: 14 amino acids. The V and J ends lost 3 bases and 0 bases respectively, with 8 bases between them. Per the germline V gene, CDR1 is SNHLY and CDR2 is FYNNEI. DNA for the CDR3: TGTGCCAGCAGTGACCCGGGGATGAACACTGAAGCTTTCTTT. Its translation: CASSDPGMNTEAFF. Supplemented by reference TRBV2 and TRBJ1-1, the full variable domain reads EPEVTQTPSHQVTQMGQEVILRCVPISNHLYFYWYRQILGQKVEFLVSFYNNEISEKSEIFDDQFSVERPDGSNFTLKIRSTKLEDSAMYFCASSDPGMNTEAFFGQGTRLTVV.

The gene calls are TRBV5-8 and TRBJ2-5; possible D gene TRBD2, 6 bases. Per the germline V gene, CDR1 is SGHTS and CDR2 is YDEGEE. V was shortened by 6 bases and J by 0 bases, with 18 bases between the two germline ends. The CDR3 consists of 16 residues. The DNA for the CDR3 is TGTGCCAGCATCCTGGGGGGACGACACGACCAAGAGACCCAGTACTTC. Translated: CASILGGRHDQETQYF.

This clone was detected many times. This chain uses TRBV19 with TRBJ1-2; no reliable D call. The CDR3 loop spans 15 amino acids. The V end lost 1 base, the J end lost 4 bases, and 13 bases lay between the germline ends. The germline V gene has CDR1 LNHDA and CDR2 SQIVND (reference sequence). The CDR3 sequence: CASSIGQRTGYGYTF. The CDR3 DNA reads TGTGCCAGTAGTATAGGCCAAAGAACGGGCTATGGCTACACCTTC.

The chain links TRBV7-9 to TRBJ1-2, with 8 bases fitting TRBD1. The CDR3 consists of 15 residues. The germline gives CDR1 SEHNR, CDR2 FQNEAQ (reference sequence). V shed 5 bases, J shed 1 base, and the junction held 6 bases outside the gene matches. The CDR3 region is CASSTRTGSNYGYTF. CDR3 coding DNA: TGTGCCAGCAGCACCCGGACAGGGAGTAACTATGGCTACACCTTC.

The chain has TRBV9 and TRBJ2-3, with D perhaps TRBD2 (6 bases). The CDR3 sequence is 15 residues long. V lost 0 bases, J lost 2 bases, and 10 bases lay in between. The germline gives CDR1 SGDLS, CDR2 YYNGEE. Here the CDR3 reads CASSVAAGNTDTQYF. The CDR3 DNA sequence: TGTGCCAGCAGCGTAGCAGCGGGTAACACAGATACGCAGTATTTT. Combining the CDR3 with reference TRBV9 and TRBJ2-3 gives the whole variable domain DSGVTQTPKHLITATGQRVTLRCSPRSGDLSVYWYQQSLDQGLQFLIQYYNGEERAKGNILERFSAQQFPDLHSELNLSSLELGDSALYFCASSVAAGNTDTQYFGPGTRLTVL.

The chain combines TRBV7-6 with TRBJ1-2, with TRBD1 matching over 9 bases. V shed 1 base and J 4 bases; nucleotides not matched to a gene: 10. The CDR3 extends over 17 amino acids. CDR1 and CDR2 from the germline V gene are SGHVS and FNYEAQ. The CDR3 sequence: CASSLEGTGTGLYGYTF. In DNA form, the CDR3 reads TGTGCCAGCAGCTTAGAGGGGACCGGGACAGGGCTCTATGGCTACACCTTC.

The J gene is TRBJ1-2, the V gene TRBV18; D unresolved. Germline CDR1 reads KGHSH; CDR2 reads LQKENI. The CDR3 has 14 residues. Trimming cost V 1 base and J 6 bases, with 12 bases left between them. The CDR3: CASSPRLGEDGYTF. CDR3 coding DNA: TGTGCCAGCTCACCACGCCTTGGCGAGGATGGCTACACCTTC.

This chain links TRBV15 with TRBJ2-5; D may be TRBD2 (6 bases). Trimming shortened V by 6 bases and J by 5 bases, and 19 bases separated the two germline ends. Looked up from germline, CDR1 is LNHNV and CDR2 is YYDKDF (reference sequence). The CDR3 spans 15 residues. CDR3 sequence reads: CATSPEGLFEETQYF. DNA of the CDR3: TGTGCCACCAGTCCGGAGGGCCTGTTTGAGGAGACCCAGTACTTC.

For this clone: The identical CDR3 is also encoded by other nucleotide sequences in the sample. V and J are TRBV20-1 and TRBJ1-1; no clear D gene. Trimming shortened V by 2 bases and J by 2 bases, and 3 bases separated the two germline ends. Germline assignment: CDR1 DFQATT and CDR2 SNEGSKA (reference sequence). The CDR3 sequence is 11 residues long. The CDR3 region has the DNA TGCAGTGCTAGACTTAACACTGAAGCTTTCTTT. Its protein product is CSARLNTEAFF.

V and J are TRBV27 and TRBJ2-1; 7 bases fit TRBD1. This CDR3 is built from 20 residues. Trimming at V came to 6 bases and at J to 1 base, leaving 21 bases not matched to a gene. The germline V gene has CDR1 MNHEY and CDR2 SMNVEV (reference sequence). The CDR3, as DNA: TGTGCCAGCAGACCCTCCCGGGACAGCATCCATCTTGCATCCTACAATGAGCAGTTCTTC. Its translation is CASRPSRDSIHLASYNEQFF.

This rearrangement joins TRBV19 to TRBJ1-1, with 7 bases lining up with TRBD1. Germline lookup yields CDR1 LNHDA and CDR2 SQIVND (reference sequence). Germline trimming cut 4 bases from V and 4 bases from J; bases unmatched to any gene: 9. CDR3 size: 15 residues. The DNA of the CDR3 is TGTGCCAGTAGTAATCTCGGCAGGACAGGCACTGAAGCTTTCTTT. It specifies CASSNLGRTGTEAFF.

This chain links TRBV29-1 with TRBJ2-7, with D perhaps matching TRBD2 (5 bases). Trimming took off 2 bases at V and 0 bases at J, with 11 bases between the two ends. The germline gives CDR1 SQVTM, CDR2 ANQGSEA. The CDR3 sequence is 14 residues long. The DNA for the CDR3 is TGCAGCGTTGAATCCGGGGAAAGCTCCTACGAGCAGTACTTC. As protein: CSVESGESSYEQYF.

The V gene is TRBV19, the J gene TRBJ1-5; maybe TRBD1 (5 bases). The V end lost 1 base, the J end lost 1 base, and 5 bases lay between the germline ends. The CDR3 covers 14 residues. The germline V gene has CDR1 LNHDA and CDR2 SQIVND (reference sequence). CDR3 bases: TGTGCCAGTAGTATAGGACAGAGCAATCAGCCCCAGCATTTT. Amino acid sequence: CASSIGQSNQPQHF.

The rearrangement links TRBV27 to TRBJ2-1, with 11 bases identical to TRBD1. The CDR3 contains 14 residues. Germline V gene data show CDR1 as MNHEY and CDR2 as SMNVEV (reference sequence). V shed 6 bases and J 10 bases; nucleotides not matched to a gene: 8. The CDR3 loop is CASSRTGGLGEQFF. DNA of the CDR3: TGTGCCAGCAGCCGGACAGGGGGCTTGGGGGAGCAGTTCTTC.

The CDR3 coding sequence is TGTGCCAGCAGCGCCGACAGGGACTCCTACGAGCAGTACTTC. Translating gives CASSADRDSYEQYF. V gene TRBV12-1 combines with J gene TRBJ2-7; the DNA was not compared with TRBD1, the D call given in the table. TRBV12-1 is given as a pseudogene. CDR3 length: 14 residues.